A single sample gave rise to the 7 T cell receptor beta chains below, sequenced in a study of blood T cell repertoires in COVID-19. The data were produced by immunoSEQ multiplex PCR, yet TCRdb's version contains in-frame clones alone and is incomplete. The repertoire holds some 130,000 clones, around 89% seen once, with 10% in the top ten. The sample taken for sequencing was peripheral blood. Receptors originate from a man over 45 with acute or convalescent COVID-19.

Turning to this clone: Its ends do not fully match the called genes, so a read error is possible. The J gene is TRBJ2-2, the V gene TRBV28, with 9 bases lining up with TRBD1. This CDR3 spans 13 amino acids. Germline CDR1 and CDR2: MDHEN and SYDVKM. Here the CDR3 DNA reads TGTGCCAGCAGTTCTTCCCGGGACAGGGAACTGTTTTTT. It specifies CASSSSRDRELFF.

This chain joins TRBV6-5 and TRBJ1-1, with D perhaps TRBD1 (6 bases). Germline V gene lookup returns CDR1 MNHEY and CDR2 SVGAGI. The CDR3 is made up of 15 amino acids. V lost 2 bases and J lost 1, with 11 bases in between. The DNA of the CDR3 is TGTGCCAGCAGTTACGCGGGGGCCTCGAACACTGAAGCTTTCTTT. Residues: CASSYAGASNTEAFF.

The chain combines TRBV19 with TRBJ1-1, with a weak D call TRBD1 (6 bases). V was clipped by 4 bases and J by 5 bases, with 23 bases between them. Germline assignment: CDR1 LNHDA and CDR2 SQIVND (reference sequence). CDR3 length: 17 amino acids. CDR3 DNA: TGTGCCAGTAGTAAATTAGGGGGGGCTAAGGTAAGGACTGAAGCTTTCTTT. Its protein is CASSKLGGAKVRTEAFF.

This clone showed up just once. The chain carries TRBV6-6 and TRBJ2-1; TRBD2 matches 7 bases. Germline V gene sequence: CDR1 MNHNY, CDR2 SVGAGI (reference sequence). The length of the CDR3 is 16 residues. The V segment lost 4 bases and the J segment 4 bases; nucleotides outside the gene matches: 10. The CDR3 loop reads CASSSLGRGGYNEQFF. For the CDR3, the DNA is TGTGCCAGCAGTTCACTTGGGAGGGGAGGGTACAATGAGCAGTTCTTC.

The chain couples TRBV15 to TRBJ2-1; 8 bases are a match to TRBD2. Germline V CDR1 and CDR2: LNHNV, YYDKDF (reference sequence). V shed 2 bases, J shed 8 bases, and the junction held 14 bases outside the gene matches. This CDR3 has 17 amino acids. In DNA, the CDR3 is TGTGCCACCAGCAGACCTAGGGGACTAGGGGATCTTGATGAGCAGTTCTTC. Its translation: CATSRPRGLGDLDEQFF.

The chain carries TRBV28 and TRBJ2-5, with a weak D call TRBD2 (5 bases). The V end lost 4 bases, the J end lost 7 bases, and 19 bases lay between the germline ends. The length of the CDR3 is 15 residues. Per the germline V gene, CDR1 is MDHEN and CDR2 is SYDVKM. CDR3 nucleotides: TGTGCCAGCAGTTACCCGACGGGATTGAGGGTGACCCAGTACTTC. This sequence encodes CASSYPTGLRVTQYF.

J is TRBJ1-3 and V is TRBV28; 7 nucleotides line up with TRBD1. In germline, CDR1 is MDHEN, CDR2 SYDVKM. The CDR3 spans 13 residues. Trimming removed 8 bases from V and 4 bases from J; junction bases left unmatched: 5. This chain's CDR3 is CASLSGQGNTIYF. The DNA for the CDR3 is TGTGCCAGCTTATCGGGACAGGGAAACACCATATATTTT.